Presented here are 18 T cell receptor beta chains from one specimen sequenced in a study of siplizumab effects on memory and regulatory T cells. Clones were read by immunoSEQ multiplex PCR, and TCRdb kept only the in-frame ones, dropping some. The table records 95,000 to 130,000 clones, about 95% of them present only once. Sequencing was carried out using non-Treg CD4+ T cells sorted from blood. These receptors all stem from a human donor in good health.

The genes are TRBV6-1 and TRBJ1-2, with TRBD1 identical over 11 bases. V gave up 6 bases and J gave up 6 bases; unmatched junction bases: 3. The length of the CDR3 is 13 residues. Germline-derived CDR1 and CDR2 are MNHNS and SASEGT. DNA for the CDR3: TGTGCCAGCAGGTGGACAGGGGGCGATGGCTACACCTTC. The encoded protein is CASRWTGGDGYTF.

This clone has only one observation. J is TRBJ1-1 and V is TRBV7-2, with D unclear. Germline CDR1 SGHTA, CDR2 FQGNSA. V was clipped by 3 bases and J by 2 bases, with 7 bases between them. The CDR3 is 13 amino acids. CDR3 loop: CASSFSRNTEAFF. The CDR3 nucleotides are TGTGCCAGCAGCTTCTCCCGCAACACTGAAGCTTTCTTT.

This chain links TRBV11-3 with TRBJ1-3, with a possible D match to TRBD1 (6 bases). This CDR3 spans 14 amino acids. V gave up 5 bases and J gave up 0 bases, with 8 bases separating them. Germline CDR1 and CDR2: SGHNT and YENEEA. The CDR3 DNA follows: TGTGCCAGCAGCCGAGGGGGCTCTGGAAACACCATATATTTT. It codes for CASSRGGSGNTIYF.

This chain uses TRBV19 with TRBJ2-1, with unresolved D. CDR1 is LNHDA and CDR2 is SQIVND in the germline V gene (reference sequence). There are 13 residues in the CDR3. With 4 bases removed from V and 2 bases from J, the gap between germline ends came to 6 bases. As DNA, the CDR3 is TGTGCCAGTAGTAGACGAACCTACAATGAGCAGTTCTTC. Translated, it gives CASSRRTYNEQFF.

In this sample, this clone turned up once. V and J are TRBV7-2 and TRBJ2-1; 8 bases line up with TRBD2. V trimming: 5 bases; J trimming: 3 bases; junction bases outside the gene matches: 9. Germline V gene lookup returns CDR1 SGHTA and CDR2 FQGNSA. The CDR3 has 16 residues. In DNA form, the CDR3 reads TGTGCCAGCAGCCCGGGTGGGCTAGCGGGCTACAATGAGCAGTTCTTC. Residues: CASSPGGLAGYNEQFF.

The chain joins TRBV5-4 to TRBJ1-1; weak D call: TRBD1 (5 bases). V was trimmed by 3 bases and J by 0 bases, leaving 15 bases between them. The CDR3 is 16 residues long. Germline CDR1 SGHNT, CDR2 YYREEE (reference sequence). The CDR3 coding sequence is TGTGCCAGCAGCTCCCCAACCCAGGGTATGAACACTGAAGCTTTCTTT. Translation gives CASSSPTQGMNTEAFF.

The genes are TRBV5-1 and TRBJ2-7, with 14 bases matching TRBD2. The germline CDR1 and CDR2 sequences are SGHRS and YFSETQ. J was trimmed by 0 bases and V by 6 bases; bases with no gene match: 2. CDR3 length equals 15 residues. CDR3 sequence (DNA): TGCGCCAGCAACGGACTAGCGGGAGGCTCCTACGAGCAGTACTTC. Its translation is CASNGLAGGSYEQYF.

This clone was found once. This chain uses TRBV2 with TRBJ1-2; D unclear. CDR3 length: 12 residues. Looked up from germline, CDR1 is SNHLY and CDR2 is FYNNEI. V gave up 0 bases and J gave up 5 bases, with 4 bases separating them. This CDR3 is CASSEAVYGYTF. Written as DNA, the CDR3 is TGTGCCAGCAGTGAAGCAGTATATGGCTACACCTTC.

The chain employs TRBV7-9 and TRBJ2-1; 7 nucleotides agree with TRBD2. V dropped 5 bases and J dropped 5; count of bases not matched to a gene: 12. The germline gives CDR1 SEHNR, CDR2 FQNEAQ (reference sequence). The CDR3 totals 16 residues. In nucleotides, the CDR3 is TGTGCCAGCAGCCTCTCAGCGGGATCGGGAAACAATGAGCAGTTCTTC. Translating gives CASSLSAGSGNNEQFF.

This chain uses TRBV7-2 with TRBJ2-1; 7 nucleotides align to TRBD2. The CDR3 sequence is 18 residues long. The germline V gene encodes CDR1 SGHTA and CDR2 FQGNSA. V dropped 3 bases and J dropped 10; count of bases not matched to a gene: 21. Here the CDR3 reads CASSLFEEGPGGSFEQFF. DNA of the CDR3: TGTGCCAGCAGCTTGTTCGAAGAGGGCCCGGGAGGCTCTTTCGAGCAGTTCTTC.

The gene calls are TRBV10-3 and TRBJ1-2, with D unclear. This CDR3 has 13 amino acids. The V and J ends lost 8 bases and 4 bases respectively, with 14 bases between them. Germline CDR1 is ENHRY and CDR2 is SYGVKD. The CDR3 loop is CAISDQRGYGYTF. The CDR3 bases are TGTGCCATCTCTGATCAACGGGGCTATGGCTACACCTTC.

The V and J genes are TRBV19 and TRBJ2-1; 9 nucleotides align to TRBD2. The V gene's germline CDR1 is LNHDA and CDR2 SQIVND (reference sequence). This CDR3 is 15 amino acids long. V shed 3 bases and J 8 bases; nucleotides not matched to a gene: 8. CDR3 residues: CASSMASGILDEQFF. In nucleotides, the CDR3 is TGTGCCAGTAGTATGGCTAGCGGGATTCTAGATGAGCAGTTCTTC.

The chain has TRBV19 and TRBJ2-1, with D possibly being TRBD1 (6 bases). V dropped 6 bases and J dropped 7 bases, with 16 bases sitting between them. From germline, CDR1 is LNHDA and CDR2 SQIVND (reference sequence). The CDR3 is made up of 14 amino acids. Here the CDR3 DNA reads TGTGCCAGTAGCACAGGGATAGTCACAAATGAGCAGTTCTTC. Translated: CASSTGIVTNEQFF.

Notes on this clone: The sample has other DNA sequences that encode this CDR3 too. This sequence joins TRBV11-3 and TRBJ2-7; TRBD1 matches 8 bases. V lost 5 bases to trimming and J lost 3 bases; unmatched junction nucleotides: 6. The CDR3 consists of 14 residues. Germline assignment: CDR1 SGHNT and CDR2 YENEEA. Written as DNA, the CDR3 is TGTGCCAGCAGCCCCGGACAGGGCGGCTACGAGCAGTACTTC. Its protein product is CASSPGQGGYEQYF.

This clone was counted a few times. This same CDR3 is encoded by further DNA sequences in the sample. The chain has TRBV5-4 and TRBJ1-1; 7 bases are a match to TRBD1. This CDR3 region has 13 residues. The germline CDR1 and CDR2 sequences are SGHNT and YYREEE (reference sequence). V shed 3 bases and J 2 bases; nucleotides not matched to a gene: 1. The CDR3: CASSWDRNTEAFF. For the CDR3, the DNA is TGTGCCAGCAGCTGGGACAGAAACACTGAAGCTTTCTTT.

V usage is TRBV6-6 and J usage is TRBJ1-1, with 7 bases that match TRBD1. Germline lookup yields CDR1 MNHNY and CDR2 SVGAGI (reference sequence). Germline trimming cut 8 bases from V and 4 bases from J; bases unmatched to any gene: 7. The CDR3 has 13 residues. CDR3 in amino acids: CASFRGRGTEAFF. In DNA, the CDR3 is TGTGCCAGCTTTAGGGGGCGCGGCACTGAAGCTTTCTTT.

This clone occurred once. The chain carries TRBV11-2 and TRBJ2-5; possibly TRBD2 for D (5 bases). Trimming took 5 bases from V and 5 from J, leaving 18 bases between them. This CDR3 is built from 15 residues. Germline assignment: CDR1 SGHAT and CDR2 FQNNGV. The CDR3 DNA follows: TGTGCCAGCAGCCCGGGGTCCGGGTACGGGGAGACCCAGTACTTC. As protein: CASSPGSGYGETQYF.

The chain combines TRBV4-1 with TRBJ2-7; no firm D call. CDR3 size: 18 residues. Between the trimmed V and J ends, which lost 1 base and 0 bases, there was a span of 19 bases. CDR1 and CDR2 (germline): MGHRA, YSYEKL. For the CDR3, the DNA is TGCGCCAGCAGCCAAGCCCTGAGAATGGCGCGTGACTCCTACGAGCAGTACTTC. This encodes CASSQALRMARDSYEQYF.